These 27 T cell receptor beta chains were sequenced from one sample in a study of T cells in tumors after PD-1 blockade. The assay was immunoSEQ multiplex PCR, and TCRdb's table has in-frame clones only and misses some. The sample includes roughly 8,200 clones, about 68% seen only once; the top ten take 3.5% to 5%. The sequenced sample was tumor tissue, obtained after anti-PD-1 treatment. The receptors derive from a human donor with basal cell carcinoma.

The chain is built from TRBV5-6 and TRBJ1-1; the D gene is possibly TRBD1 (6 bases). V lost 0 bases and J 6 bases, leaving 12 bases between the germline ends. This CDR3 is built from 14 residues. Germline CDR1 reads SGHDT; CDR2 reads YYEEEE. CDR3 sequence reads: CASSLAGGGAEAFF. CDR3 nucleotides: TGTGCCAGCAGCTTGGCCGGGGGCGGCGCTGAAGCTTTCTTT.

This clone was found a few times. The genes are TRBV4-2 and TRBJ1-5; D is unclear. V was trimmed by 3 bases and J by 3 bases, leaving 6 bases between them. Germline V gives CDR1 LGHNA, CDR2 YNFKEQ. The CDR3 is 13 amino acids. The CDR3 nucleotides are TGTGCCAGCAGCCAGAGTCCCAATCAGCCCCAGCATTTT. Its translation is CASSQSPNQPQHF.

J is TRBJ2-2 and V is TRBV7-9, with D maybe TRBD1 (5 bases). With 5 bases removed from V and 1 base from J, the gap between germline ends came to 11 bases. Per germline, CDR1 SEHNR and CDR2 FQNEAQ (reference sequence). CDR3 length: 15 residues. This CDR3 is CASSPQTGNTGELFF. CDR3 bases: TGTGCCAGCAGCCCACAAACAGGGAACACCGGGGAGCTGTTTTTT.

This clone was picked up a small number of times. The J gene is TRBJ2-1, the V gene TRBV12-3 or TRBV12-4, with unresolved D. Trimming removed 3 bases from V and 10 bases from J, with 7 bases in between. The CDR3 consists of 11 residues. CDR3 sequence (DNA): TGTGCCAGCAGTTTTGGGATAGAGCAGTTCTTC. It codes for CASSFGIEQFF.

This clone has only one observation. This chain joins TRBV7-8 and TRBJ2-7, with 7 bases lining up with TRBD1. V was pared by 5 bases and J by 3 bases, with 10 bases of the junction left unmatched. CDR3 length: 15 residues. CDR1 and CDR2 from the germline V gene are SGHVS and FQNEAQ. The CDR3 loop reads CASSTIDRVGYEQYF. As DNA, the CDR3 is TGTGCCAGCAGCACAATAGACAGGGTGGGCTACGAGCAGTACTTC.

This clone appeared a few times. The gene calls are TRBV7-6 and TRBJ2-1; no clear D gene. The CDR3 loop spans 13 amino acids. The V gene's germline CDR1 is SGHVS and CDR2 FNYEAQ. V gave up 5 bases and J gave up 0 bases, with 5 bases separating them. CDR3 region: CASSLSSYNEQFF. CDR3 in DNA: TGTGCCAGCAGCCTTAGCTCCTACAATGAGCAGTTCTTC.

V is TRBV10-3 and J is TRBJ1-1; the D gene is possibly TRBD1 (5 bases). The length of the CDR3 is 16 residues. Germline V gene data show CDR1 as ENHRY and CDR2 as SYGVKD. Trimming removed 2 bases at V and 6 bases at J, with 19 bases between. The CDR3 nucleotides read TGTGCCATCAGTGAGAGGGGTGGGTCGCCTAACGCTGAAGCTTTCTTT. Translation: CAISERGGSPNAEAFF.

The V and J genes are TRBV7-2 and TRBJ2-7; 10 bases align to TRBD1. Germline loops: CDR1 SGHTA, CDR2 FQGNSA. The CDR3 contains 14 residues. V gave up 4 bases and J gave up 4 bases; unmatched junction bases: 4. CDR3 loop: CASSSGQGRYEQYF. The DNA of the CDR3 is TGTGCCAGCAGCTCGGGACAGGGGAGGTACGAGCAGTACTTC.

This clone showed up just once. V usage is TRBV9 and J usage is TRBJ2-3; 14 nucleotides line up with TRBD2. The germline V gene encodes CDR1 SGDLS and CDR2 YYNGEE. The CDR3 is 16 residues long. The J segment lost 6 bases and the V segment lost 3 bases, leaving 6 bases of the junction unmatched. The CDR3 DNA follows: TGTGCCAGCAGCGCGGGGACTAGCGGGGGAGTGGATACGCAGTATTTT. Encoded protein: CASSAGTSGGVDTQYF.

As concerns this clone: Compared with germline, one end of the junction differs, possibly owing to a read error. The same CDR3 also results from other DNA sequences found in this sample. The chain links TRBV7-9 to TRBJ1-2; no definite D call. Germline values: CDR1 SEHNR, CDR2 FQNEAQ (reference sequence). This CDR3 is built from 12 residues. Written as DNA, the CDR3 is TGTGCCAGCAGCTTAGGAGGTGATGGTTACACCTTC. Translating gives CASSLGGDGYTF. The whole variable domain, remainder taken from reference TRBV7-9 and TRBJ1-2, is DTGVSQNPRHKITKRGQNVTFRCDPISEHNRLYWYRQTLGQGPEFLTYFQNEAQLEKSRLLSDRFSAERPKGSFSTLEIQRTEQGDSAMYLCASSLGGDGYTFGSGTRLTVV.

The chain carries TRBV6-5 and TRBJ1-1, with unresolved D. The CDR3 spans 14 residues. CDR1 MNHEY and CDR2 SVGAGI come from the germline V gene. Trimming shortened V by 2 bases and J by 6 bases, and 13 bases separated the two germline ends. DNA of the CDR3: TGTGCCAGCAGTTACGATCTGGGTCTCCCTGAAGCTTTCTTT. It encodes CASSYDLGLPEAFF.

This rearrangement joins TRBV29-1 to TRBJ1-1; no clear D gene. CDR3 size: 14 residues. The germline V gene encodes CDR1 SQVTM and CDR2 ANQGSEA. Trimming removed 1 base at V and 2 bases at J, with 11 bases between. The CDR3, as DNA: TGCAGCGTTGAAGGAAAGCCACCAAACACTGAAGCTTTCTTT. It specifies CSVEGKPPNTEAFF.

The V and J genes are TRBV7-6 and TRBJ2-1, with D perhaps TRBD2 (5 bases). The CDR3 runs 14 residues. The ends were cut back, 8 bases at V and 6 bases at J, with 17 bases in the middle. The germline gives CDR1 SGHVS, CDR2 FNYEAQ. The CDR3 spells CASARGSIGNEQFF. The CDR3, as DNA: TGTGCCAGCGCACGAGGGAGTATAGGCAATGAGCAGTTCTTC.

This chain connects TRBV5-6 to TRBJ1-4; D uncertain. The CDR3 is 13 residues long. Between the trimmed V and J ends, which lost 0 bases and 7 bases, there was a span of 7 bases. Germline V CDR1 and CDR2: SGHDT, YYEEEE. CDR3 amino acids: CASSLGRGEKLFF. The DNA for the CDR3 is TGTGCCAGCAGCTTGGGTCGCGGTGAAAAACTGTTTTTT. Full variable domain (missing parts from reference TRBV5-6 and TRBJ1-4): DAGVTQSPTHLIKTRGQQVTLRCSPKSGHDTVSWYQQALGQGPQFIFQYYEEEERQRGNFPDRFSGHQFPNYSSELNVNALLLGDSALYLCASSLGRGEKLFFGSGTQLSVL.

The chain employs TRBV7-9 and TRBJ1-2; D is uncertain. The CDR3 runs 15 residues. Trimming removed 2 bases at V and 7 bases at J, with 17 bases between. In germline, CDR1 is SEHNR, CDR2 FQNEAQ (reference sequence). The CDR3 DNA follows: TGTGCCAGCAGCTTATCATCAGGAAAGTCAGGTGGCTACACCTTC. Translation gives CASSLSSGKSGGYTF.

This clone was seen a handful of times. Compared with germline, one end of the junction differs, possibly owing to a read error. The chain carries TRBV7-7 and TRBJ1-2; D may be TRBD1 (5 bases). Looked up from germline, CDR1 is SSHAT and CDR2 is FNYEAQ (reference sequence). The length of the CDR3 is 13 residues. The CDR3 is CASRPLGGGGYTF. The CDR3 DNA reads TGTGCTAGCAGACCCCTGGGGGGGGGAGGCTACACCTTC.

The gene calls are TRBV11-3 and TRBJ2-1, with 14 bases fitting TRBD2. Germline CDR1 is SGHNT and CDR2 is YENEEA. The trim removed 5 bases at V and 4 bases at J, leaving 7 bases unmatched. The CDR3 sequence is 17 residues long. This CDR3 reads CASSPGTSGGGYNEQFF. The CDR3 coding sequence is TGTGCCAGCAGCCCAGGGACTAGCGGGGGAGGGTACAATGAGCAGTTCTTC.

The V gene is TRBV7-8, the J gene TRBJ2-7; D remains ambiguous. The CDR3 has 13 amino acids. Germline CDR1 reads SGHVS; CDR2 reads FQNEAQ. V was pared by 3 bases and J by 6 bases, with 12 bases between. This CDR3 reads CASSFEDTIEQYF. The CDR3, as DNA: TGTGCCAGCAGCTTCGAGGATACTATCGAGCAGTACTTC.

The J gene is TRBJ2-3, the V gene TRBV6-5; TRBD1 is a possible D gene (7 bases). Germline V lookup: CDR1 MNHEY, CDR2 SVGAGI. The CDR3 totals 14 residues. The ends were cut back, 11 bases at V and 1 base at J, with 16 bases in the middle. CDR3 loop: CAVKGASGTDTQYF. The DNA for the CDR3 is TGTGCCGTCAAGGGGGCTAGCGGCACAGATACGCAGTATTTT.

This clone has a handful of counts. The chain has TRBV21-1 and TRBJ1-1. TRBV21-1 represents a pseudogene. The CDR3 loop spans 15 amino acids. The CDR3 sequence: CASKEKRASRTEAFF. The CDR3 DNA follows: TGTGCCAGCAAAGAAAAGAGGGCTAGTCGGACTGAAGCTTTCTTT.

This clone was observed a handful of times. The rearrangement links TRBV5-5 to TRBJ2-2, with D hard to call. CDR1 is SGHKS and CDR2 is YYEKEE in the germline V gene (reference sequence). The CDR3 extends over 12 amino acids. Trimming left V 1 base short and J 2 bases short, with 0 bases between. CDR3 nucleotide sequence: TGTGCCAGCAGCTTGAACACCGGGGAGCTGTTTTTT. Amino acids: CASSLNTGELFF. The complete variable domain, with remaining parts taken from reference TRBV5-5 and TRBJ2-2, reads DAGVTQSPTHLIKTRGQQVTLRCSPISGHKSVSWYQQVLGQGPQFIFQYYEKEERGRGNFPDRFSARQFPNYSSELNVNALLLGDSALYLCASSLNTGELFFGEGSRLTVL.

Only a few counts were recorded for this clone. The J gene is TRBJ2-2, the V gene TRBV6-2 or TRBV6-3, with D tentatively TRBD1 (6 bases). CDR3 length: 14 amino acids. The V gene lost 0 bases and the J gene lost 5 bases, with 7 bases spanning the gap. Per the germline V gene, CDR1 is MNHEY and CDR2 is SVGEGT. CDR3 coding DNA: TGTGCCAGCAGTTACTCGCAGGGGACCGGGGAGCTGTTTTTT. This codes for CASSYSQGTGELFF.

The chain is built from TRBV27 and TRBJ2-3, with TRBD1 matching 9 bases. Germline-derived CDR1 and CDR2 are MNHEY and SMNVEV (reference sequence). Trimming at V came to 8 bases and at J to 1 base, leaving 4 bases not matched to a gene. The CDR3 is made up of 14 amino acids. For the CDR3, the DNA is TGTGCCAGCGGGGGACAGGGCGGCACAGATACGCAGTATTTT. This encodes CASGGQGGTDTQYF.

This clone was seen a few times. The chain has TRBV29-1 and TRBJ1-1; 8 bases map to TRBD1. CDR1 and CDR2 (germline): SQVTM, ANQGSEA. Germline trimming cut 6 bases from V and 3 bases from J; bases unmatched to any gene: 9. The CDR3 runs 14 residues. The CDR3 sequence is CSVLQGEVYTEAFF. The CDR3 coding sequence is TGCAGCGTGCTACAGGGGGAAGTATACACTGAAGCTTTCTTT.

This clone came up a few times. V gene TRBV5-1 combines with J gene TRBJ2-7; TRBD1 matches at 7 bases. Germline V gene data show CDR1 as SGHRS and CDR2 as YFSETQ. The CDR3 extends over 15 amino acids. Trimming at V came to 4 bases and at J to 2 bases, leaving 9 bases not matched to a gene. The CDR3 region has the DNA TGCGCCAGCAGCAGGACGGGACAGCGAACCTACGAGCAGTACTTC. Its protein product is CASSRTGQRTYEQYF.

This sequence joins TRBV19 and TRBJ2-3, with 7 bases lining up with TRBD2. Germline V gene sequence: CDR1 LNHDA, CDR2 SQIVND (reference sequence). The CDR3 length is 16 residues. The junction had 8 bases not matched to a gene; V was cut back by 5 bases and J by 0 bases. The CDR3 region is CASSPSPSGSTDTQYF. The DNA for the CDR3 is TGTGCCAGTAGTCCCAGTCCTAGCGGTAGCACAGATACGCAGTATTTT.

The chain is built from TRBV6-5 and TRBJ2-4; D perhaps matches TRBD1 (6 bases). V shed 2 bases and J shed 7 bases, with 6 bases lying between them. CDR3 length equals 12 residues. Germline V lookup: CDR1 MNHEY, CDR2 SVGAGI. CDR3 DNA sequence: TGTGCCAGCAGTTACGACAGGAACATTCAGTACTTC. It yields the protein CASSYDRNIQYF.